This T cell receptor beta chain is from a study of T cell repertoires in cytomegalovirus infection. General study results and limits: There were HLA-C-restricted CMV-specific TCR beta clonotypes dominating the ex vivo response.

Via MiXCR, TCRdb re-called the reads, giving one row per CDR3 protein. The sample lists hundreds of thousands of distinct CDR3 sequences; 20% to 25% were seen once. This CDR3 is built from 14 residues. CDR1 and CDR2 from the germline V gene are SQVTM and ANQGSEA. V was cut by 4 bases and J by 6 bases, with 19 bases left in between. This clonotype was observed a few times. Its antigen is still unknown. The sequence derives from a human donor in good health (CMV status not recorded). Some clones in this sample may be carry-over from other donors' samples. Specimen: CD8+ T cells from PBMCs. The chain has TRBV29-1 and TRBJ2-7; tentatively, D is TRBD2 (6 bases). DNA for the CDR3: TGCAGCGTTGTATTACCCCGGGAGACAAGCGAGCAGTACTTC. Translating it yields CSVVLPRETSEQYF.